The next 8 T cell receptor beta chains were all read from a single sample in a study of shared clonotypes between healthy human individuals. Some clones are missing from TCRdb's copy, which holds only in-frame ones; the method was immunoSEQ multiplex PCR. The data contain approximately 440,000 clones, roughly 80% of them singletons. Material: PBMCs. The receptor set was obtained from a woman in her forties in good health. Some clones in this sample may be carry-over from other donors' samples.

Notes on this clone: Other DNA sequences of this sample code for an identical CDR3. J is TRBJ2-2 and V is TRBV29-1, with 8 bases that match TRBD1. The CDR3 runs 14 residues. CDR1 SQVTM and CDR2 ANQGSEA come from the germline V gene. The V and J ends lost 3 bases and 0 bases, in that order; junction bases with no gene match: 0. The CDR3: CSVETGANTGELFF. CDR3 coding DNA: TGCAGCGTTGAGACAGGGGCGAACACCGGGGAGCTGTTTTTT.

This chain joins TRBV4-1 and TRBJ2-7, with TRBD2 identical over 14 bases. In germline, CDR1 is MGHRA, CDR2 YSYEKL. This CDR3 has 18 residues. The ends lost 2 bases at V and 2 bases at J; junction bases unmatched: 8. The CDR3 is CASSQPGLAGGTAYEQYF. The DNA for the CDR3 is TGCGCCAGCAGCCAACCTGGACTAGCGGGAGGTACTGCCTACGAGCAGTACTTC.

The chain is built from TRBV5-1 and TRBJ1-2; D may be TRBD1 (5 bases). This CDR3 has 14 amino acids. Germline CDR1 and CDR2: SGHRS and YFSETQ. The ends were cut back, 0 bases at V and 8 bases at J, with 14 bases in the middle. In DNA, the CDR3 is TGCGCCAGCAGCTTGGAGCGGGGCTTAGAAGGCTACACCTTC. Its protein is CASSLERGLEGYTF.

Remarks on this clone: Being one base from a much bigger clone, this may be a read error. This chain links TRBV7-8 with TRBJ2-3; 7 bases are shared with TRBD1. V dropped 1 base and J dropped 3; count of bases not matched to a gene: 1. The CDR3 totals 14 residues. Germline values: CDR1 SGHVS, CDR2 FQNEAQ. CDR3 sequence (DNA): TGTGCCAGCAGCTTAGACAGGGGTACAGATACGCAGTATTTT. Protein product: CASSLDRGTDTQYF.

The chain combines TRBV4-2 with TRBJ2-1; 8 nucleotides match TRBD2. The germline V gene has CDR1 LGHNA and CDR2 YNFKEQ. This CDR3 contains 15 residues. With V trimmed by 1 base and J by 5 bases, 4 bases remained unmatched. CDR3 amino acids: CASSQGGLGNNEQFF. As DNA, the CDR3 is TGTGCCAGCAGCCAAGGGGGACTAGGAAACAATGAGCAGTTCTTC.

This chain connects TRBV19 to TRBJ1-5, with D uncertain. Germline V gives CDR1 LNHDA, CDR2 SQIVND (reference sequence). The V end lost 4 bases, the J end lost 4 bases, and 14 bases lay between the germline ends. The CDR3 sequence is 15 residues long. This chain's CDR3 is CASSTPGLSNQPQHF. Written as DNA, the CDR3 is TGTGCCAGTAGTACCCCGGGTCTTTCTAATCAGCCCCAGCATTTT.

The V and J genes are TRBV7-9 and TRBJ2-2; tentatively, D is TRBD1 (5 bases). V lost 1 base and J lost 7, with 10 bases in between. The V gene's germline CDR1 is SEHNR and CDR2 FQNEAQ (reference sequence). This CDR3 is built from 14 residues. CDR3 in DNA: TGTGCCAGCAGCTTAGAGGGGCCGGTCGGGGAGCTGTTTTTT. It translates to CASSLEGPVGELFF.

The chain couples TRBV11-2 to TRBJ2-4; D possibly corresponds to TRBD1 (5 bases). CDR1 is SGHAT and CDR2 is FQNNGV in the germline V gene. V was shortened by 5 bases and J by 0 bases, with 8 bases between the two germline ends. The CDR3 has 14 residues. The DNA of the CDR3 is TGTGCCAGCAGCCCAACAGGAGCCAAAAACATTCAGTACTTC. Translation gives CASSPTGAKNIQYF.